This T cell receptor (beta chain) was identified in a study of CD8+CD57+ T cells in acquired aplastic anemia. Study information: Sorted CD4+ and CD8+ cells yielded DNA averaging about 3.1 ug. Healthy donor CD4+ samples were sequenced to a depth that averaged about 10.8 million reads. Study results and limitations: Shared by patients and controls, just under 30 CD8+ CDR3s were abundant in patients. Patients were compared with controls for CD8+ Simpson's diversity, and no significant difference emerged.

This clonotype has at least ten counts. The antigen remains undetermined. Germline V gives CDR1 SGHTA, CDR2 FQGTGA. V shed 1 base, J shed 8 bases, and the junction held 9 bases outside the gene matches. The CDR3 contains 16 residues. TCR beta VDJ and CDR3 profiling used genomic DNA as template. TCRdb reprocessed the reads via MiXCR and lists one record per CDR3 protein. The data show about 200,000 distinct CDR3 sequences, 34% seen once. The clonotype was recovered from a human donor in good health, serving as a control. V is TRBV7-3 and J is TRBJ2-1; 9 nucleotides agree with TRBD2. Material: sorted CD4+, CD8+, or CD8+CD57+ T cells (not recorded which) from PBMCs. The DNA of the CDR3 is TGTGCCAGCAGCTTAATCGGCGGGGGGGCCACCTATGAGCAGTTCTTC. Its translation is CASSLIGGGATYEQFF.